The 17 T cell receptor beta chains in this list originate from one sample, sequenced in a study of T cell responses to AZD1222 COVID-19 vaccine. Clones were read by immunoSEQ multiplex PCR, and TCRdb kept only the in-frame ones, dropping some. The sample carries roughly 150,000 clones, around nine tenths recorded once. The input for sequencing was peripheral blood, taken 28 days after the second AZD1222 dose. Source of these receptors: an adult who received the AZD1222 COVID-19 vaccine.

This clone has more than one count but fewer than ten. The chain couples TRBV6-6 to TRBJ1-2; possibly TRBD1 for D (5 bases). The CDR3 contains 12 residues. The V end was cut by 7 bases, the J end by 2 bases, with 8 bases between. Germline assignment: CDR1 MNHNY and CDR2 SVGAGI (reference sequence). The CDR3 region is CASTGFNYGYTF. The CDR3 nucleotides read TGTGCCAGCACAGGGTTCAACTATGGCTACACCTTC.

The chain joins TRBV5-1 to TRBJ2-1; 8 bases line up with TRBD2. V gave up 3 bases and J gave up 4 bases; unmatched junction bases: 6. CDR3 size: 15 residues. Germline CDR1 is SGHRS and CDR2 is YFSETQ. The CDR3 loop reads CASSSGGAPYNEQFF. DNA of the CDR3: TGCGCCAGCAGCTCCGGGGGGGCACCTTACAATGAGCAGTTCTTC.

The rearrangement uses TRBV19 and TRBJ2-7; D is possibly TRBD1 (5 bases). The V gene lost 3 bases and the J gene lost 2 bases, with 11 bases spanning the gap. The CDR3 sequence is 14 residues long. Germline V gene sequence: CDR1 LNHDA, CDR2 SQIVND (reference sequence). CDR3 protein: CASSISGATYEQYF. The CDR3 DNA sequence: TGTGCCAGTAGTATCTCTGGGGCAACCTACGAGCAGTACTTC.

This clone has only a few counts. The rearrangement uses TRBV11-2 and TRBJ1-2; 8 positions agree with TRBD1. Germline V gene sequence: CDR1 SGHAT, CDR2 FQNNGV. The V and J ends lost 1 base and 8 bases, in that order; junction bases with no gene match: 12. The CDR3 extends over 16 amino acids. CDR3 protein: CASSLARPDRGRGYTF. The CDR3 bases are TGTGCCAGCAGCTTAGCCCGCCCCGACAGGGGACGCGGCTACACCTTC.

The V call is TRBV5-6, the J call TRBJ1-2, with D maybe TRBD1 (5 bases). Looked up from germline, CDR1 is SGHDT and CDR2 is YYEEEE. V was shortened by 0 bases and J by 6 bases, with 21 bases between the two germline ends. The CDR3 spans 17 residues. CDR3 in amino acids: CASSLALATATTDGYTF. Here the CDR3 DNA reads TGTGCCAGCAGCTTGGCCCTAGCGACAGCCACGACGGATGGCTACACCTTC.

This clone was observed a few times. This chain links TRBV4-2 with TRBJ1-6; the D gene is possibly TRBD1 (5 bases). This CDR3 has 16 amino acids. Germline V gene data show CDR1 as LGHNA and CDR2 as YNFKEQ. Trimming shortened V by 0 bases and J by 9 bases, and 15 bases separated the two germline ends. The CDR3 DNA reads TGTGCCAGCAGCCAAGAACTGGGGGGAAGTCTTTCACCCCTCCACTTT. Its protein product is CASSQELGGSLSPLHF.

The genes are TRBV25-1 and TRBJ2-2; D is possibly TRBD2 (5 bases). The CDR3 runs 14 residues. The germline V gene has CDR1 MGHDK and CDR2 SYGVNS. The V end lost 2 bases, the J end lost 5 bases, and 9 bases lay between the germline ends. CDR3 nucleotides: TGTGCCAGCAGTGAAAACGGGAAGACCGGGGAGCTGTTTTTT. Protein sequence: CASSENGKTGELFF.

J is TRBJ1-1 and V is TRBV19, with 7 bases fitting TRBD1. The CDR3 sequence is 15 residues long. The germline V gene encodes CDR1 LNHDA and CDR2 SQIVND (reference sequence). Trimming cost V 3 bases and J 1 base; bases outside gene matches: 5. In DNA, the CDR3 is TGTGCCAGTAGTATCCGACAGGGCCCGAACACTGAAGCTTTCTTT. Encoded protein: CASSIRQGPNTEAFF.

This chain uses TRBV5-4 with TRBJ2-3, with 7 bases aligning to TRBD2. Germline CDR1 is SGHNT and CDR2 is YYREEE (reference sequence). J gave up 7 bases and V 4 bases, and 15 bases lay outside the gene matches. This CDR3 is built from 16 residues. The CDR3 bases are TGTGCCAGCAGCAAGGGGACGGGGGGACGAGGGAATACGCAGTATTTT. It translates to CASSKGTGGRGNTQYF.

The V and J genes are TRBV19 and TRBJ1-1, with D perhaps TRBD1 (5 bases). The CDR3 is 13 amino acids. V was pared by 8 bases and J by 1 base, with 11 bases between. Germline V gives CDR1 LNHDA, CDR2 SQIVND (reference sequence). The CDR3 is CASRRQKNTEAFF. The CDR3 nucleotides are TGTGCCAGTCGACGACAGAAGAACACTGAAGCTTTCTTT.

The V and J genes are TRBV2 and TRBJ2-1, with D tentatively TRBD1 or TRBD2 (5 bases each). The CDR3 length is 16 residues. The germline gives CDR1 SNHLY, CDR2 FYNNEI. V lost 6 bases to trimming and J lost 0 bases, with 15 bases between them. CDR3 sequence: CASRLFVGTSYNEQFF. The DNA of the CDR3 is TGTGCCAGCAGACTCTTTGTGGGGACCTCCTACAATGAGCAGTTCTTC. The full variable domain, in which reference TRBV2 and TRBJ2-1 provide the parts outside the CDR3, is EPEVTQTPSHQVTQMGQEVILRCVPISNHLYFYWYRQILGQKVEFLVSFYNNEISEKSEIFDDQFSVERPDGSNFTLKIRSTKLEDSAMYFCASRLFVGTSYNEQFFGPGTRLTVL.

This clone was counted once. The V gene is TRBV3-1 (or the pseudogene TRBV3-2), the J gene TRBJ1-1; a possible D gene is TRBD1 (5 bases). Trimming left V 4 bases short and J 7 bases short, with 13 bases between. The CDR3 has 13 amino acids. Germline V gene data show CDR1 as LGHDT and CDR2 as YNNKEL (reference sequence). CDR3 loop: CASSLRQGHEAFF. DNA for the CDR3: TGTGCCAGCAGCCTCAGGCAGGGCCATGAAGCTTTCTTT.

The rearrangement joins TRBV18 to TRBJ1-4; unclear D gene. V was trimmed by 0 bases and J by 0 bases, leaving 5 bases between them. Per the germline V gene, CDR1 is KGHSH and CDR2 is LQKENI. The CDR3 loop spans 15 amino acids. CDR3 in DNA: TGTGCCAGCTCACCACCAGGTGCAACTAATGAAAAACTGTTTTTT. This sequence encodes CASSPPGATNEKLFF.

This clone was counted only a few times. The chain links TRBV10-3 to TRBJ2-7, with 7 bases aligning to TRBD1. The CDR3 has 12 residues. Germline trimming cut 5 bases from V and 5 bases from J; bases unmatched to any gene: 3. CDR1 is ENHRY, CDR2 SYGVKD, per germline. This chain's CDR3 is CAISRDRDEQYF. CDR3 DNA sequence: TGTGCCATCAGTAGAGACAGGGACGAGCAGTACTTC.

The rearrangement joins TRBV12-3 or TRBV12-4 to TRBJ1-2; D remains ambiguous. This CDR3 has 13 amino acids. Trimming left V 5 bases short and J 9 bases short, with 16 bases between. This CDR3 is CASSLGEVIRYTF. The CDR3 coding sequence is TGTGCCAGCAGTCTCGGTGAGGTCATCCGCTACACCTTC.

The chain links TRBV4-1 to TRBJ1-2; D is uncertain. The V gene's germline CDR1 is MGHRA and CDR2 YSYEKL. The CDR3 consists of 14 residues. V was pared by 0 bases and J by 12 bases, with 17 bases between. The CDR3 is CASSQDMNTPPHTF. The CDR3 nucleotides read TGCGCCAGCAGCCAAGATATGAATACGCCACCCCACACCTTC.

The chain links TRBV2 to TRBJ1-3; 7 positions match TRBD1. Trimming took 10 bases from V and 2 from J; bases not matched to a gene: 8. CDR3 size: 14 residues. Per germline, CDR1 SNHLY and CDR2 FYNNEI. CDR3 bases: TGTGCCACCATGACCAGGGGGACTGGAAACACCATATATTTT. As protein: CATMTRGTGNTIYF.